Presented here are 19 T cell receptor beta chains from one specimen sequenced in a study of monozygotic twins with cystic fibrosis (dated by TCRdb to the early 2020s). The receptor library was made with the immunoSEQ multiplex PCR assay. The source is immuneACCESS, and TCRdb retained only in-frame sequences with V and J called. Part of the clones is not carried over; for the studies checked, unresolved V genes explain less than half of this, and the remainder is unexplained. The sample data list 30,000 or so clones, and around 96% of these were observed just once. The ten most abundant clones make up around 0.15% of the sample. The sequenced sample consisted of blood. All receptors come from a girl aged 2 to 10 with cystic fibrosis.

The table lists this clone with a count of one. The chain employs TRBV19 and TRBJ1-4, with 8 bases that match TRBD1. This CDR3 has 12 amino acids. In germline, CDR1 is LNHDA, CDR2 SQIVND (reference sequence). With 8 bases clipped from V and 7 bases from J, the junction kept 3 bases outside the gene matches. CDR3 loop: CASGQGGEKLFF. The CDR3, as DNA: TGTGCCAGTGGACAGGGCGGTGAAAAACTGTTTTTT. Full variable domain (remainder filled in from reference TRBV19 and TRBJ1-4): DGGITQSPKYLFRKEGQNVTLSCEQNLNHDAMYWYRQDPGQGLRLIYYSQIVNDFQKGDIAEGYSVSREKKESFPLTVTSAQKNPTAFYLCASGQGGEKLFFGSGTQLSVL.

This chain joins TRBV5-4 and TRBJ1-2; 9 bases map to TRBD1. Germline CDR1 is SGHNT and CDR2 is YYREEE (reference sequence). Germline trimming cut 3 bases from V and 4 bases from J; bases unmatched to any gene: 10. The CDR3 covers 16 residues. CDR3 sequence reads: CASSSWRDRELYGYTF. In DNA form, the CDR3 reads TGTGCCAGCAGCTCGTGGAGGGACAGGGAACTCTATGGCTACACCTTC.

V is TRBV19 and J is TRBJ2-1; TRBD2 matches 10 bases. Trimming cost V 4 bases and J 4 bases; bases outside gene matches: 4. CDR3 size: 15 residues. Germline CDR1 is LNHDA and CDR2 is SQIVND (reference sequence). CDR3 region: CASSSLAGVYNEQFF. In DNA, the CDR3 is TGTGCCAGTAGTAGCCTAGCGGGAGTGTACAATGAGCAGTTCTTC.

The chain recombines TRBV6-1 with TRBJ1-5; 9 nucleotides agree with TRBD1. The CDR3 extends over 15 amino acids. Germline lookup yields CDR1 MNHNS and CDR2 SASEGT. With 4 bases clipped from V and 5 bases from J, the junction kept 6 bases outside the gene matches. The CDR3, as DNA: TGTGCCAGCAGTGTACCGGGACAGGGCTATCAGCCCCAGCATTTT. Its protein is CASSVPGQGYQPQHF.

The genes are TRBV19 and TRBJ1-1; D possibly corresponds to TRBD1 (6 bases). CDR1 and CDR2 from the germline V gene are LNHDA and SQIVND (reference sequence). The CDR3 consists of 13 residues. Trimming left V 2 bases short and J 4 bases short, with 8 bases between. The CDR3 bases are TGTGCCAGTAGTATAAGGGGGTCCACTGAAGCTTTCTTT. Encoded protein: CASSIRGSTEAFF.

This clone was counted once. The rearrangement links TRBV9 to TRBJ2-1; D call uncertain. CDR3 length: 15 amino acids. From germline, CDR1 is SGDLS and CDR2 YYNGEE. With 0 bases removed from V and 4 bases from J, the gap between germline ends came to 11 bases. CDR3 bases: TGTGCCAGCAGCGTAGGGCAGAGTCAATACAATGAGCAGTTCTTC. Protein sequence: CASSVGQSQYNEQFF.

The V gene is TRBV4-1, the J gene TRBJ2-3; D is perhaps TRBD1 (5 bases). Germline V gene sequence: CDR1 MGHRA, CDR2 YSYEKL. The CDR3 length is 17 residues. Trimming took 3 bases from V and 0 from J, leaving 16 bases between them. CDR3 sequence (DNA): TGCGCCAGCAGCCAGGTACTCGACAGAGACAGCACAGATACGCAGTATTTT. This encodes CASSQVLDRDSTDTQYF.

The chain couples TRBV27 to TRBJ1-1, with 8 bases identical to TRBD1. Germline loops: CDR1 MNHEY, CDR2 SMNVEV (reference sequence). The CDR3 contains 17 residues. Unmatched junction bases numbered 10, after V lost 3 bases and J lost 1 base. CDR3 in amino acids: CASSFQTGGVKNTEAFF. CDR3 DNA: TGTGCCAGCAGTTTTCAAACAGGGGGGGTAAAGAACACTGAAGCTTTCTTT.

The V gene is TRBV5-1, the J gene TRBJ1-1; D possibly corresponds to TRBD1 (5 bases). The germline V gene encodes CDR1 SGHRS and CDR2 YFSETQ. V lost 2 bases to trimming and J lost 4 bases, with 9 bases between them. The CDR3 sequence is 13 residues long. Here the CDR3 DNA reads TGCGCCAGCAGCTTAAACAGGATCACTGAAGCTTTCTTT. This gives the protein CASSLNRITEAFF.

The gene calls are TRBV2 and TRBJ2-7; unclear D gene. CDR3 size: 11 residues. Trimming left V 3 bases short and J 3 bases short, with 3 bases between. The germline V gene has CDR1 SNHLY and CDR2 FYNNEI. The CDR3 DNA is TGTGCCAGCAGTGACTTCTACGAGCAGTACTTC. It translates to CASSDFYEQYF.

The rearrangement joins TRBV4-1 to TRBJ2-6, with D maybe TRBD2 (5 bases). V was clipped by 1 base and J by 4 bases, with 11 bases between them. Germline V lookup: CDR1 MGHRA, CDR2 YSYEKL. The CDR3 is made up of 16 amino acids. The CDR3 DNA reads TGCGCCAGCAGCCAAGGCCCCACGGGGGGGGCCAACGTCCTGACTTTC. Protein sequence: CASSQGPTGGANVLTF.

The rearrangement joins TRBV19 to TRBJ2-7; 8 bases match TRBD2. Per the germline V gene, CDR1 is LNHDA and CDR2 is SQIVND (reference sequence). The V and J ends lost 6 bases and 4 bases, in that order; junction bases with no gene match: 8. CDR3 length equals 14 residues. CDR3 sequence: CASRGLENQYEQYF. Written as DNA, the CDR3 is TGTGCCAGTAGGGGACTAGAGAACCAATACGAGCAGTACTTC.

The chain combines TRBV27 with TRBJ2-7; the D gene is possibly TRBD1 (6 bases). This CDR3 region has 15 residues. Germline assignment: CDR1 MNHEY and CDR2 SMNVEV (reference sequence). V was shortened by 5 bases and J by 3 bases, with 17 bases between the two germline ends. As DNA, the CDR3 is TGTGCCAGCAGTCTCCGGACAGCGCACCACTACGAGCAGTACTTC. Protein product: CASSLRTAHHYEQYF.

The CDR3 DNA is TGTGCCAGCAGCTTGAGTTTCGGGAGGGAGACCCAGTACTTC. Amino acids: CASSLSFGRETQYF. The chain joins TRBV5-8 to TRBJ2-5, with 7 bases fitting TRBD2. The V segment lost 1 base and the J segment 5 bases; nucleotides outside the gene matches: 5. CDR3 length: 14 residues. Germline-derived CDR1 and CDR2 are SGHTS and YDEGEE.

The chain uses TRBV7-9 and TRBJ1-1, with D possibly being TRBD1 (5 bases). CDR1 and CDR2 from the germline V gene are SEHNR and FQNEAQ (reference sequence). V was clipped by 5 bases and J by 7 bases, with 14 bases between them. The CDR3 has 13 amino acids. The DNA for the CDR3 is TGTGCCAGCAGCCGGGACTCGGTATTTGAAGCTTTCTTT. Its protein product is CASSRDSVFEAFF.

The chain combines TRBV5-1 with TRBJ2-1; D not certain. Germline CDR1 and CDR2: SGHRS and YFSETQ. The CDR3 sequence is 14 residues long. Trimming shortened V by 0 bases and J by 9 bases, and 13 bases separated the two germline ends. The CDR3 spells CASSLAVSLGEQFF. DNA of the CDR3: TGCGCCAGCAGCTTGGCGGTGTCGTTGGGTGAGCAGTTCTTC.

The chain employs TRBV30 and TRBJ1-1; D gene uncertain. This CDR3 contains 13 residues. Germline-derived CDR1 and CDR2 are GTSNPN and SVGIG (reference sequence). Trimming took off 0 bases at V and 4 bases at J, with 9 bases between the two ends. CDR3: CAWSVSLGTEAFF. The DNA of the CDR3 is TGTGCCTGGAGTGTATCTCTTGGCACTGAAGCTTTCTTT.

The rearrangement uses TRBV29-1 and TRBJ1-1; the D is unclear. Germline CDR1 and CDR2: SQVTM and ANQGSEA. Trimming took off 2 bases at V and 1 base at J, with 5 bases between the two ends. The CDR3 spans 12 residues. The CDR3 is CSVERGNTEAFF. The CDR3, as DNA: TGCAGCGTTGAACGGGGGAACACTGAAGCTTTCTTT.

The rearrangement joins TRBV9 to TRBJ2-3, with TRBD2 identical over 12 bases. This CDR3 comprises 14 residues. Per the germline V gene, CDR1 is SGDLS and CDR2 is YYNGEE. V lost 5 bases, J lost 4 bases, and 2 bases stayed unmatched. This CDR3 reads CASRASGRADTQYF. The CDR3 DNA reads TGTGCCAGCAGGGCTAGCGGGAGGGCAGATACGCAGTATTTT.